The 9 T cell receptor beta chains below were found in one sample sequenced in a study of regulatory T cells in long-lasting Graves disease. Time point here: newly diagnosed GD, antithyroid drugs for less than 3 months. Extracted PBMC RNA gave rise to the TCR library. Building the TCR beta libraries relied on iRepertoire HTBI primers, and CDR3 regions underwent Arm-PCR. TCRdb independently ran MiXCR on the multiplex PCR reads; one entry per CDR3 protein. Of about 240,000 distinct CDR3 sequences in the sample, 20% to 25% were seen once. The source was peripheral blood mononuclear cells (PBMCs), collected at new diagnosis, from a patient treated with antithyroid drugs. These receptor sequences come from a female donor with Graves disease.

This clonotype was counted ten times or more. V usage is TRBV12-3 or TRBV12-4 and J usage is TRBJ2-2; no clear D gene. V lost 6 bases to trimming and J lost 6 bases, with 11 bases between them. The CDR3 runs to 13 residues. CDR3 loop: CASRPLVSGELFF. The CDR3 nucleotides are TGTGCCAGCAGGCCTCTAGTGTCCGGGGAGCTGTTTTTT.

This clonotype was seen repeatedly, ten times or more. The gene calls are TRBV5-1 and TRBJ2-2; unclear D gene. V lost 2 bases, J lost 6 bases, and 17 bases lay in between. The CDR3 contains 16 residues. Germline assignment: CDR1 SGHRS and CDR2 YFSETQ. The CDR3 DNA sequence: TGCGCCAGCAGCTTATCCGGGTCCCTGGTCGCCGGGGAGCTGTTTTTT. Protein sequence: CASSLSGSLVAGELFF.

With respect to this clonotype: Sequence at one end of the junction differs from germline and may be a read error. The V call is TRBV28, the J call TRBJ1-4; TRBD1 agrees at 8 bases. Per the germline V gene, CDR1 is MDHEN and CDR2 is SYDVKM. This CDR3 spans 16 amino acids. The CDR3 is CAISSLPGQENEKLFF. The DNA of the CDR3 is TGTGCCATCAGTTCACTCCCGGGACAGGAGAATGAAAAACTGTTTTTT.

This clonotype was observed a handful of times. The CDR3 DNA follows: TGTGCCAGTAGTATAGGCGGTAGCGTCTACGAGCAGTACTTC. Translating it yields CASSIGGSVYEQYF. The chain recombines TRBV19 with TRBJ2-7; TRBD2 is a possible D gene (5 bases). Germline loops: CDR1 LNHDA, CDR2 SQIVND (reference sequence). This CDR3 comprises 14 residues. Between the trimmed V and J ends, which lost 1 base and 3 bases, there was a span of 10 bases.

This clonotype was seen repeatedly, ten times or more. The chain employs TRBV10-1 and TRBJ1-5; D is undetermined. The CDR3 contains 13 residues. Deletions cut 3 bases from V and 0 bases from J, with 3 bases between. Germline CDR1 and CDR2: WNHNN and SYGVQD (reference sequence). The CDR3 sequence is CASSEVSNQPQHF. CDR3 bases: TGCGCCAGCAGTGAAGTTAGCAATCAGCCCCAGCATTTT.

This clonotype was seen at least ten times. CDR3 residues: CASSHVSGGGETQYF. The CDR3 bases are TGTGCCAGCAGCCACGTTAGCGGGGGCGGGGAGACCCAGTACTTC. The V gene is TRBV3-1, the J gene TRBJ2-5; 9 positions match TRBD2. The CDR3 sequence is 15 residues long. Germline lookup yields CDR1 LGHDT and CDR2 YNNKEL (reference sequence). Germline trimming cut 3 bases from V and 5 bases from J; bases unmatched to any gene: 7.

This clonotype was observed many times. The genes are TRBV6-1 and TRBJ1-5; D is ambiguous. Trimming removed 6 bases at V and 1 base at J, with 13 bases between. Germline V gene data show CDR1 as MNHNS and CDR2 as SASEGT. The CDR3 loop spans 15 amino acids. CDR3 region: CASSIKYRSNQPQHF. The CDR3 DNA reads as TGTGCCAGCAGCATAAAATATCGCAGCAATCAGCCCCAGCATTTT.

This clonotype was found many times. At one boundary the junction diverges from the germline segment, which might be a read error. The chain has TRBV5-1 and TRBJ2-1, with 8 bases aligning to TRBD2. CDR1 is SGHRS and CDR2 is YFSETQ in the germline V gene. The CDR3 runs 14 residues. For the CDR3, the DNA is TGTGCCAGCAGCCCGGGACTAGAAAACAATGAGCAGTTCTTC. It is translated as CASSPGLENNEQFF.

This clonotype has just a few counts. This chain connects TRBV5-1 to TRBJ2-1; D may be TRBD1 or TRBD2 (6 bases each). CDR3 size: 15 residues. The ends were cut back, 6 bases at V and 10 bases at J, with 23 bases in the middle. Germline-derived CDR1 and CDR2 are SGHRS and YFSETQ. The CDR3 DNA is TGCGCCAGCAACCAACGGGGGCTACCCGGGGAAGAGCAGTTCTTC. The encoded protein is CASNQRGLPGEEQFF.